A selection of T cell receptor beta chains follows, all from one sample in a study of control samples from healthy donors and cancer patients. Produced via immunoSEQ multiplex PCR; TCRdb's table is partial and in-frame only. The table includes tens of thousands of clones, approximately 89% detected once. Sequenced input: PBMCs. The receptor source for this set is a woman aged 55-69 years with lung cancer. Both conserved end residues are part of each CDR3. Each record gives: V gene, J gene, CDR3 protein.

TRBV19	TRBJ2-3	CASSIDGSTDTQYF
TRBV19	TRBJ2-7	CASSITPPGVYEQYF
TRBV30	TRBJ2-1	CAWRGSGDYNEQFF
TRBV7-9	TRBJ1-2	CASSSMAPGENGYTF
TRBV4-3	TRBJ2-3	CASSQTGTGKDTQYF
TRBV24-1	TRBJ2-6	CATSDLHGGGQYSGANVLTF
TRBV19	TRBJ2-3	CASSGPGLADTDTQYF
TRBV3-1/TRBV3-2	TRBJ1-1	CASSPHGGTEAFF
TRBV4-1	TRBJ1-4	CASMGQGNEKLFF
TRBV10-3	TRBJ1-1	CATKPPNMNTEAFF
TRBV15	TRBJ1-1	CATEGQGRTEAFF
TRBV7-9	TRBJ2-5	CASSLGQVAGETQYF
TRBV5-1	TRBJ2-5	CASSPRPTGGEETQYF
TRBV20-1	TRBJ1-5	CSASGLPGQPQHF
TRBV19	TRBJ1-2	CASSTDRGLDGYTF
TRBV27	TRBJ2-2	CASSLSVFTGELFF
TRBV2	TRBJ1-2	CASSEVGEGYGYTF
TRBV7-9	TRBJ2-7	CASSFQTTYEQYF
TRBV7-6	TRBJ1-5	CASSLGTGSQPQHF
TRBV18	TRBJ1-1	CASSPQGNTEAFF
TRBV6-5	TRBJ1-2	CASSYGQVYGYTF
TRBV5-5	TRBJ2-4	CASSLQVDNIQYF
TRBV4-1	TRBJ2-6	CASSPGQGVVGANVLTF
TRBV6-2/TRBV6-3	TRBJ2-3	CASSSISGLKQYF
TRBV21-1	TRBJ2-3	CASRRGEQDTQYF
TRBV7-9	TRBJ1-1	CASSLEGTGTRTFF
TRBV5-1	TRBJ2-3	CASSLEGMADTQYF
TRBV6-6	TRBJ2-1	CASRFSGSGRNEQFF
TRBV4-1	TRBJ2-5	CASSHSGGQETQYF
TRBV6-6	TRBJ2-7	CASSWEDYYEQYF
TRBV6-5	TRBJ1-4	CASSRRGLGEKLFF
TRBV5-6	TRBJ1-4	CASTTWWSETNEKLFF
TRBV5-1	TRBJ1-1	CASSLADSNTEAFF
TRBV30	TRBJ1-6	CAWTPLNSPLHF
TRBV4-2	TRBJ2-7	CASSLPGREQYF
TRBV4-1	TRBJ1-1	CASSLAGSNTEAFF
TRBV12-3/TRBV12-4	TRBJ1-1	CASTTDGDTEAFF
TRBV18	TRBJ1-1	CASSTGQWGTEAFF
TRBV6-5	TRBJ2-7	CASRRDLNSYEQYF
TRBV7-9	TRBJ2-3	CASSSLVQGDDTQYF
TRBV7-9	TRBJ2-6	CASSGGPGANVLTF